The sequence of this T cell receptor (beta chain) was determined in a study of identical twins. Study-level findings and limits: Sequences that were beta out-of-frame showed weaker excess twin sharing.

Trimming cost V 4 bases and J 5 bases, with 12 bases left between them. The CDR3 contains 13 residues. Germline CDR1 is MNHNS and CDR2 is SASEGT. This clonotype was counted between two and nine times. What it recognizes is unknown. Template switching added a universal primer binding site, and final cDNA carried unique molecular identifiers. TCRdb reprocessed the 5' RACE reads with MiXCR, giving one entry per CDR3 protein. The top ten clones hold around 12% of a sample with approximately 700,000 distinct CDR3 sequences, 15% to 20% of them seen once. This sample was also put to use in a study of T cells expressing NK-cell markers.

The chain has TRBV6-1 and TRBJ2-7; D is unresolved. The source material was PBMCs. The origin of this receptor is a woman between 18 and 29 years old in good health. Written as DNA, the CDR3 is TGTGCCAGCAGTGGGGCGCGTATAGACGAGCAGTACTTC. Protein: CASSGARIDEQYF.